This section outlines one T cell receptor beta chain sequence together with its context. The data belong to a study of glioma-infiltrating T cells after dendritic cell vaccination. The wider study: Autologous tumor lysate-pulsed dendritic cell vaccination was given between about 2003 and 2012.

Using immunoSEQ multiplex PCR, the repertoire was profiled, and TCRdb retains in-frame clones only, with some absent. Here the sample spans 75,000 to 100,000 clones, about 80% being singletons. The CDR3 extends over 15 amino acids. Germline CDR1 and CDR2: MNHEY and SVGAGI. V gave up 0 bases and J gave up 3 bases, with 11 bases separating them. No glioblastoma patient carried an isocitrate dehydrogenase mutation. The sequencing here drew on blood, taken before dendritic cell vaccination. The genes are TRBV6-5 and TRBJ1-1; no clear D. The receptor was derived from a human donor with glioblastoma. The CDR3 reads CASSYSNDGYTEAFF. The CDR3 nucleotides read TGTGCCAGCAGTTACTCGAACGACGGGTACACTGAAGCTTTCTTT.